This T cell receptor (beta chain) was profiled in a study of T-cell reconstitution after alpha-beta-depleted transplantation in children. Notes on the study in general: At day 60, the high TCRbeta diversity found in some patients originated from recipient T cells and thymic progenitors that had survived.

Unique molecular identifiers were incorporated into the prepared TCRbeta library. MiXCR, run by TCRdb on the PCR reads, gives a single entry per CDR3 protein. The table includes around 300,000 distinct CDR3 sequences, 9.5% to 13% detected once. This clonotype was recorded many times. Its antigen is not known. The CDR3 has 15 amino acids. V was pared by 0 bases and J by 7 bases, with 8 bases of the junction left unmatched. Per germline, CDR1 ENHRY and CDR2 SYGVKD. The J gene is TRBJ2-7, the V gene TRBV10-3, with 8 bases lining up with TRBD1. The sample consisted of PBMCs, taken before TCRalphabeta/CD19-depleted stem cell transplant. This clonotype was sampled from a boy less than two years old with acute myeloid leukemia, due to receive a stem cell transplant. CDR3 nucleotide sequence: TGTGCCATCAGTGAGTCCGGACAGGGAGGAGAAGAGCAGTACTTC. Translating gives CAISESGQGGEEQYF.